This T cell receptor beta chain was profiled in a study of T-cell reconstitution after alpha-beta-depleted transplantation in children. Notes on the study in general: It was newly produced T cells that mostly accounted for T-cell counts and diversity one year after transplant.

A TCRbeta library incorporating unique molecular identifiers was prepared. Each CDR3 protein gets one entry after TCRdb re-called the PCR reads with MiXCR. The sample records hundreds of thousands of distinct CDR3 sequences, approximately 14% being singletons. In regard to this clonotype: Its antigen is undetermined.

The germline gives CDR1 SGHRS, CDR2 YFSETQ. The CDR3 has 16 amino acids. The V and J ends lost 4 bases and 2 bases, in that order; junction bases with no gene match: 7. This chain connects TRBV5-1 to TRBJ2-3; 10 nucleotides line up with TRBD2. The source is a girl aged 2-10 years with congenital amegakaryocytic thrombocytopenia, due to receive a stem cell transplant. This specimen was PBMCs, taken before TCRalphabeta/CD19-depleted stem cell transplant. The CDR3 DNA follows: TGCGCCAGCAGCCTAACTAGCGGGATTGTCACAGATACGCAGTATTTT. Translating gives CASSLTSGIVTDTQYF.